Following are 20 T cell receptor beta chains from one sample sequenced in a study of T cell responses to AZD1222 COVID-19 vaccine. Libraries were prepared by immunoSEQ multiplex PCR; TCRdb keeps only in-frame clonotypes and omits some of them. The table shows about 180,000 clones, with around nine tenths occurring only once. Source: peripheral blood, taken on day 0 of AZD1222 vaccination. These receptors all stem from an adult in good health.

The CDR3 is CASSDIGIQETQYF. For the CDR3, the DNA is TGTGCCAGCAGTGACATCGGGATCCAAGAGACCCAGTACTTC. The chain uses TRBV6-1 and TRBJ2-5; perhaps TRBD2 as D (5 bases). Trimming shortened V by 3 bases and J by 1 base, and 9 bases separated the two germline ends. CDR1 MNHNS and CDR2 SASEGT come from the germline V gene. The length of the CDR3 is 14 residues.

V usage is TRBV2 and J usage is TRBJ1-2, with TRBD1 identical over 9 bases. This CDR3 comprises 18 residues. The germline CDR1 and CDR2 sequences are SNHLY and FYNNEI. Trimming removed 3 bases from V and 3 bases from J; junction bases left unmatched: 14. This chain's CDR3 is CASSDEGSETGGDYGYTF. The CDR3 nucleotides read TGTGCCAGCAGTGACGAGGGGTCAGAAACAGGGGGCGACTATGGCTACACCTTC. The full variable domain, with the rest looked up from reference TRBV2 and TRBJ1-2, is EPEVTQTPSHQVTQMGQEVILRCVPISNHLYFYWYRQILGQKVEFLVSFYNNEISEKSEIFDDQFSVERPDGSNFTLKIRSTKLEDSAMYFCASSDEGSETGGDYGYTFGSGTRLTVV.

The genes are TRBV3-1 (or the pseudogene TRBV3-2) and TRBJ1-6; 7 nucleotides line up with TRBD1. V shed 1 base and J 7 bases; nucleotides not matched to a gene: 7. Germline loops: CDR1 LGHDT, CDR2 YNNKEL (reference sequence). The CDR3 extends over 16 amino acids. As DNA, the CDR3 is TGTGCCAGCAGCCAAGCCGCGACAGGGCCGAATTCACCCCTCCACTTT. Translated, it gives CASSQAATGPNSPLHF.

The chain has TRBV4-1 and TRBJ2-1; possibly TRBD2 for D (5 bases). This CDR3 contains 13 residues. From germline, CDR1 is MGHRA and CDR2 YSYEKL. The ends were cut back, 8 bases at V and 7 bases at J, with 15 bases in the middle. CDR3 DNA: TGCGCCAGCCAGCCCGGGAATGGAAATGAGCAGTTCTTC. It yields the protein CASQPGNGNEQFF.

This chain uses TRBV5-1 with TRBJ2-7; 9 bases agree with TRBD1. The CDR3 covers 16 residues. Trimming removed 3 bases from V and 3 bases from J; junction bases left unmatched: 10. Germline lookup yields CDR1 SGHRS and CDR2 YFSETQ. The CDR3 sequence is CASSSGPGTGFYEQYF. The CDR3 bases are TGCGCCAGCAGCTCTGGACCCGGGACAGGGTTCTACGAGCAGTACTTC.

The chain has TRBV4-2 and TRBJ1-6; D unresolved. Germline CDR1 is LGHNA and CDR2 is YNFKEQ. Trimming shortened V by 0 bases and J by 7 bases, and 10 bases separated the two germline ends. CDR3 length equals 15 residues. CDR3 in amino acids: CASSQDGQDNSPLHF. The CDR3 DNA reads TGTGCCAGCAGCCAAGATGGGCAGGACAATTCACCCCTCCACTTT.

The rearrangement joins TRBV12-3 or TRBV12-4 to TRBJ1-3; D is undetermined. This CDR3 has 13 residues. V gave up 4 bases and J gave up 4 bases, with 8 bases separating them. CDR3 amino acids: CASSSSSGNTIYF. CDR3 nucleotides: TGTGCCAGCAGTTCCTCATCCGGAAACACCATATATTTT.

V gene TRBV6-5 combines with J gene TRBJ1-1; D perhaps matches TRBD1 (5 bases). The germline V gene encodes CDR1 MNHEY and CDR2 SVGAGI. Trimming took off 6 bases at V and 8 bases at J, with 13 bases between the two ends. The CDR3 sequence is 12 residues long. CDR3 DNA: TGTGCCAGCAGCGGGGACGACCTAGAAGCTTTCTTT. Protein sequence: CASSGDDLEAFF.

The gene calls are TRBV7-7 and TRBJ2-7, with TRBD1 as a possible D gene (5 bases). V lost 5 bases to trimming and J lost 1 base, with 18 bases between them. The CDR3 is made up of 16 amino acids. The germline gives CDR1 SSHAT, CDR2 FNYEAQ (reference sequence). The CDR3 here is CASSPYPQGGSYEQYF. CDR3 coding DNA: TGTGCCAGCAGCCCTTACCCCCAGGGTGGTTCCTACGAGCAGTACTTC.

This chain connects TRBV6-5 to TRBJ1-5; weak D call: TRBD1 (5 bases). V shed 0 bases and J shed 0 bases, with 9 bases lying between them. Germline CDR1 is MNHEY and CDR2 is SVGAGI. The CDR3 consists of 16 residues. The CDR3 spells CASSYSATDSNQPQHF. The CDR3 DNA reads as TGTGCCAGCAGTTACTCCGCGACAGATAGCAATCAGCCCCAGCATTTT.

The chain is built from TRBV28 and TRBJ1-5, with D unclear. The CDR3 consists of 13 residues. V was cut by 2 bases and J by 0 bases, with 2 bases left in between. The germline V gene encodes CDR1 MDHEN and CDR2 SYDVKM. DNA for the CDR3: TGTGCCAGCAGTTTACATAGCAATCAGCCCCAGCATTTT. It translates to CASSLHSNQPQHF.

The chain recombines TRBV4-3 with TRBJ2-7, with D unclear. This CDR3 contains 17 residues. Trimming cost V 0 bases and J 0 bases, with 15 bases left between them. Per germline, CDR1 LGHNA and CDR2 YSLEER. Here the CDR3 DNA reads TGCGCCAGCAGCCAAGATGATTTATCGTCCGGCTCCTACGAGCAGTACTTC. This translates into CASSQDDLSSGSYEQYF.

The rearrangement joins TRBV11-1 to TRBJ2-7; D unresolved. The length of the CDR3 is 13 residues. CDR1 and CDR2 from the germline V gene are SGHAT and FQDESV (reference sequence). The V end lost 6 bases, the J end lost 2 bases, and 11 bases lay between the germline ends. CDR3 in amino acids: CASRERAAYEQYF. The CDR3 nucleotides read TGTGCCAGCAGGGAAAGGGCAGCCTACGAGCAGTACTTC.

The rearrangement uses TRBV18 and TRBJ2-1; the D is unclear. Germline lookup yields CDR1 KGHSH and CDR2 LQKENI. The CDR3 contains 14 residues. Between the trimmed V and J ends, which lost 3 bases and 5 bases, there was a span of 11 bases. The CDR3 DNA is TGTGCCAGCTCACCGCAGACGGAAAACAATGAGCAGTTCTTC. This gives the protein CASSPQTENNEQFF.

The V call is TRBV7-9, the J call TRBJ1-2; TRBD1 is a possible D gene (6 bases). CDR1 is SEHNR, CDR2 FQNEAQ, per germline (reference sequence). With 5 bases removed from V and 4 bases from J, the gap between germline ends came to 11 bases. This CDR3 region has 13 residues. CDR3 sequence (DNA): TGTGCCAGCAGCCTACAGGGCGCCTATGGCTACACCTTC. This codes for CASSLQGAYGYTF.

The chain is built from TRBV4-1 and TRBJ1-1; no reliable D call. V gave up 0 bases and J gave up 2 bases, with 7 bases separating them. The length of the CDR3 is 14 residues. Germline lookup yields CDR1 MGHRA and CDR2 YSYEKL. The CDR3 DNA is TGCGCCAGCAGCCAAGAACCGGGTAACACTGAAGCTTTCTTT. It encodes CASSQEPGNTEAFF.

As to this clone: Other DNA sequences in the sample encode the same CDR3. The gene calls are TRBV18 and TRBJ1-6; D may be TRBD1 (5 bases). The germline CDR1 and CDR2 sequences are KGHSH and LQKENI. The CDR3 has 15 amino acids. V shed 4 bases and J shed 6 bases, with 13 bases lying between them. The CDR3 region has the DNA TGTGCCAGCTCACAATTGCAGGGTGCTAATTCACCCCTCCACTTT. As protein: CASSQLQGANSPLHF. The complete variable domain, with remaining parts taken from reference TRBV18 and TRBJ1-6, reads NAGVMQNPRHLVRRRGQEARLRCSPMKGHSHVYWYRQLPEEGLKFMVYLQKENIIDESGMPKERFSAEFPKEGPSILRIQQVVRGDSAAYFCASSQLQGANSPLHFGNGTRLTVT.

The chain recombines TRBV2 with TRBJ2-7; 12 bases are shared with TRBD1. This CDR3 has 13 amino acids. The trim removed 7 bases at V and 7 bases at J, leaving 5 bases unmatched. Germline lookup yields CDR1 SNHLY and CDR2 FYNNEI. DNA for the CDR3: TGTGCCAGCAAGGGACAGGGGGCGGGAGAGCAGTACTTC. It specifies CASKGQGAGEQYF.

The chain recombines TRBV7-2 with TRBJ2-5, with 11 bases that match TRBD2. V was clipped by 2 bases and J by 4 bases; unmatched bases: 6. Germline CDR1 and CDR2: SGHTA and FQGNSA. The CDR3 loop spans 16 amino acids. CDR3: CASSLFTSGGRETQYF. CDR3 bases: TGTGCCAGCAGCTTATTTACTAGCGGGGGTCGAGAGACCCAGTACTTC.

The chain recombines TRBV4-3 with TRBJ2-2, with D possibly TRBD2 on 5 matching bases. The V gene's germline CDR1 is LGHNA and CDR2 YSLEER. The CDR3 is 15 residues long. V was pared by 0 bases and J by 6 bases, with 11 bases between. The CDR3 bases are TGCGCCAGCAGCCAAGATTCGGGATTCCCCGGGGAGCTGTTTTTT. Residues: CASSQDSGFPGELFF.